These 15 T cell receptor beta chains were sequenced from one sample in a study of CD8+ T cells in alopecia areata. Extracted from the samples, RNA was reverse transcribed into cDNA to serve as the sequencing template. Clones were read by immunoSEQ multiplex PCR, and TCRdb kept only the in-frame ones, dropping some. The data hold around 160,000 clones, with around 87% observed a single time. The sequencing here drew on CD8+ T cells sorted from blood, taken at week 0. Receptor source: a human donor with alopecia areata.

This clone was recorded only once. V usage is TRBV4-1 and J usage is TRBJ2-3; 10 positions agree with TRBD2. Germline V gene sequence: CDR1 MGHRA, CDR2 YSYEKL. CDR3 length: 19 residues. V gave up 3 bases and J gave up 5 bases; unmatched junction bases: 17. The CDR3 DNA is TGCGCCAGCAGCCATGTAGGCGGGCTAGCGGGAGAAAGGAGAGATACGCAGTATTTT. Protein sequence: CASSHVGGLAGERRDTQYF.

The sample holds one count of this clone. This rearrangement joins TRBV5-1 to TRBJ2-7; D uncertain. The V gene lost 5 bases and the J gene lost 2 bases, with 20 bases spanning the gap. Germline V gives CDR1 SGHRS, CDR2 YFSETQ. The CDR3 runs 16 residues. This chain's CDR3 is CASSSADWMNPYEQYF. The CDR3 bases are TGCGCCAGCAGTTCCGCTGATTGGATGAACCCCTACGAGCAGTACTTC.

The chain recombines TRBV5-4 with TRBJ2-3, with 7 bases identical to TRBD2. The CDR3 loop spans 16 amino acids. V lost 3 bases, J lost 6 bases, and 13 bases stayed unmatched. Germline V gene data show CDR1 as SGHNT and CDR2 as YYREEE (reference sequence). CDR3 residues: CASSSRASGNEDTQYF. The CDR3 coding sequence is TGTGCCAGCAGCTCCAGGGCGAGCGGGAACGAGGATACGCAGTATTTT. The whole variable domain, filled in from reference TRBV5-4 and TRBJ2-3, reads ETGVTQSPTHLIKTRGQQVTLRCSSQSGHNTVSWYQQALGQGPQFIFQYYREEENGRGNFPPRFSGLQFPNYSSELNVNALELDDSALYLCASSSRASGNEDTQYFGPGTRLTVL.

The rearrangement uses TRBV7-8 and TRBJ2-5; D unresolved. Germline V CDR1 and CDR2: SGHVS, FQNEAQ. The CDR3 has 12 residues. Trimming removed 6 bases at V and 2 bases at J, with 7 bases between. CDR3 coding DNA: TGTGCCAGCAGTTGGGGTCAAGAGACCCAGTACTTC. Encoded protein: CASSWGQETQYF.

This clone was seen a few times. The chain uses TRBV4-1 and TRBJ2-5, with D unresolved. The V end was cut by 2 bases, the J end by 3 bases, with 10 bases between. Germline V gives CDR1 MGHRA, CDR2 YSYEKL. This CDR3 is built from 14 residues. The CDR3, as DNA: TGCGCCAGCAGCCAAAGGGCCAGAGAAGAGACCCAGTACTTC. As protein: CASSQRAREETQYF.

About this clone: This specimen includes other DNA sequences encoding the same CDR3. The V call is TRBV9, the J call TRBJ2-7; 7 bases agree with TRBD1. Germline CDR1 is SGDLS and CDR2 is YYNGEE. The CDR3 has 12 residues. The ends lost 3 bases at V and 3 bases at J; junction bases unmatched: 0. The CDR3 region has the DNA TGTGCCAGCAGCGGGGACAGCTACGAGCAGTACTTC. It codes for CASSGDSYEQYF.

The V and J genes are TRBV28 and TRBJ2-7; 11 bases agree with TRBD1. The CDR3 runs 14 residues. The junction had 5 bases not matched to a gene; V was cut back by 5 bases and J by 5 bases. Germline CDR1 MDHEN, CDR2 SYDVKM. The CDR3 region has the DNA TGTGCCAGCAGTGACCCGGGACAGGGGGACGAGCAGTACTTC. Translating gives CASSDPGQGDEQYF.

The genes are TRBV9 and TRBJ1-2, with TRBD1 as a possible D gene (5 bases). Between the trimmed V and J ends, which lost 2 bases and 8 bases, there was a span of 16 bases. The CDR3 covers 14 residues. Per germline, CDR1 SGDLS and CDR2 YYNGEE. The CDR3 region has the DNA TGTGCCAGCAGCGTGGACGGGGGTCTACGGGGCTACACCTTC. The encoded protein is CASSVDGGLRGYTF. Filled out from reference TRBV9 and TRBJ1-2, the complete variable domain reads DSGVTQTPKHLITATGQRVTLRCSPRSGDLSVYWYQQSLDQGLQFLIQYYNGEERAKGNILERFSAQQFPDLHSELNLSSLELGDSALYFCASSVDGGLRGYTFGSGTRLTVV.

This chain connects TRBV5-6 to TRBJ2-7; 9 bases align to TRBD1. CDR1 is SGHDT and CDR2 is YYEEEE in the germline V gene. This CDR3 is built from 13 residues. Losses at the gene ends were 6 bases for V and 3 bases for J; bases not matched to a gene: 4. The CDR3 region is CASTQDRGYEQYF. The CDR3 DNA reads as TGTGCCAGCACCCAGGACAGGGGCTACGAGCAGTACTTC.

This chain connects TRBV9 to TRBJ2-1; 11 positions match TRBD2. The CDR3 runs to 18 residues. Looked up from germline, CDR1 is SGDLS and CDR2 is YYNGEE. V gave up 1 base and J gave up 0 bases; unmatched junction bases: 6. The DNA of the CDR3 is TGTGCCAGCAGCGTAACTAGCGGGGGCCTCAGCTCCTACAATGAGCAGTTCTTC. This sequence encodes CASSVTSGGLSSYNEQFF.

This chain links TRBV14 with TRBJ2-7; D unresolved. Deletions cut 0 bases from V and 3 bases from J, with 6 bases between. The CDR3 is made up of 13 amino acids. CDR1 is SGHDN, CDR2 FVKESK, per germline. The CDR3 protein is CASSQDNSYEQYF. The CDR3 coding sequence is TGTGCCAGCAGCCAAGATAACAGCTACGAGCAGTACTTC.

The gene calls are TRBV27 and TRBJ2-2, with D perhaps matching TRBD1 or TRBD2 (5 bases each). The germline CDR1 and CDR2 sequences are MNHEY and SMNVEV (reference sequence). This CDR3 contains 15 residues. The V and J ends lost 7 bases and 4 bases respectively, with 16 bases between them. The CDR3 here is CASNPGPTGTGELFF. The CDR3 DNA reads TGTGCCAGCAATCCGGGACCAACGGGCACCGGGGAGCTGTTTTTT.

Note on this clone: At one end, the junction sequence differs from germline, possibly due to a read error. The chain joins TRBV7-9 to TRBJ2-7; TRBD2 is a possible D gene (6 bases). The germline gives CDR1 SEHNR, CDR2 FQNEAQ (reference sequence). The CDR3 runs 14 residues. CDR3 region: CAGSPVGGPYEQYF. DNA for the CDR3: TGTGCCGGCAGCCCAGTCGGAGGGCCCTACGAGCAGTACTTC.

The rearrangement uses TRBV5-4 and TRBJ2-3; perhaps D is TRBD1 or TRBD2 (5 bases each). Trimming left V 4 bases short and J 0 bases short, with 12 bases between. CDR3 length: 15 amino acids. The germline CDR1 and CDR2 sequences are SGHNT and YYREEE (reference sequence). The CDR3 nucleotides are TGTGCCAGCAGCCTCGGGACGGATAGCACAGATACGCAGTATTTT. As protein: CASSLGTDSTDTQYF.

This rearrangement joins TRBV2 to TRBJ2-1; TRBD1 agrees at 10 bases. The CDR3 runs 16 residues. Germline assignment: CDR1 SNHLY and CDR2 FYNNEI. J was trimmed by 3 bases and V by 2 bases; bases with no gene match: 4. CDR3 protein: CASSETGTGVYNEQFF. DNA of the CDR3: TGTGCCAGCAGTGAAACCGGGACAGGGGTCTACAATGAGCAGTTCTTC.